This entry describes one T cell receptor beta chain. The source of the sample is a study of blood T cell repertoires in COVID-19. Trimming removed 1 base from V and 10 bases from J, with 7 bases in between. The CDR3 sequence is 11 residues long. CDR1 LNHDA and CDR2 SQIVND come from the germline V gene (reference sequence). TCRdb's table, derived via immunoSEQ multiplex PCR, lists solely in-frame clones and lacks some. This table holds 240,000 or so clones, approximately 86% found once. The receptor was derived from a woman aged 30 to 39 who had recovered from COVID-19. Sequencing was performed on peripheral blood. The chain employs TRBV19 and TRBJ1-1; tentatively, D is TRBD1 (6 bases). The CDR3 region has the DNA TGTGCCAGTAGTATAGTAGGGGGAGCTTTCTTT. Amino acids: CASSIVGGAFF.